Below are 29 T cell receptor beta chains sequenced from a single sample in a study of OX40 agonist ivuxolimab in advanced cancers. This table comes from immunoSEQ multiplex PCR, and its TCRdb copy is limited to in-frame clones, with some not included. The sample carries about 93,000 clones, approximately 90% recorded once. Sequencing was performed on CD4+ or CD8+ T cells sorted from blood, taken in a trial of the OX40 agonist ivuxolimab. These receptors were taken from an adult with an advanced solid tumor such as melanoma, head and neck, liver or kidney cancer.

V and J are TRBV19 and TRBJ2-4, with 8 bases matching TRBD1. J gave up 3 bases and V 4 bases, and 11 bases lay outside the gene matches. This CDR3 spans 17 amino acids. Germline CDR1 reads LNHDA; CDR2 reads SQIVND (reference sequence). DNA for the CDR3: TGTGCCAGTAGTACCCTCCCCGACAGGGGCGGCAAAAACATTCAGTACTTC. As protein: CASSTLPDRGGKNIQYF.

V and J are TRBV9 and TRBJ2-2, with D possibly TRBD1 on 6 matching bases. CDR1 is SGDLS and CDR2 is YYNGEE in the germline V gene. The V end was cut by 4 bases, the J end by 1 base, with 8 bases between. The CDR3 length is 14 residues. The CDR3 coding sequence is TGTGCCAGCAGCCCGGGACAGAACACCGGGGAGCTGTTTTTT. This sequence encodes CASSPGQNTGELFF. The full variable domain, completed using reference TRBV9 and TRBJ2-2, is DSGVTQTPKHLITATGQRVTLRCSPRSGDLSVYWYQQSLDQGLQFLIQYYNGEERAKGNILERFSAQQFPDLHSELNLSSLELGDSALYFCASSPGQNTGELFFGEGSRLTVL.

The genes are TRBV9 and TRBJ1-2; possibly TRBD1 for D (5 bases). The CDR3 has 13 amino acids. Germline values: CDR1 SGDLS, CDR2 YYNGEE. The germline V and J ends were trimmed by 6 bases and 4 bases, with 13 bases remaining between them. The CDR3 sequence: CASNRGASYGYTF. CDR3 coding DNA: TGTGCCAGCAACCGAGGGGCCTCCTATGGCTACACCTTC.

This clone was observed once. The genes are TRBV6-1 and TRBJ2-7; 13 bases align to TRBD2. Germline CDR1 and CDR2: MNHNS and SASEGT. After removal of 8 bases from V and 4 bases from J, the junction contained 2 bases not matched to a gene. The CDR3 length is 13 residues. CDR3 protein: CASGTSGMYEQYF. The CDR3 region has the DNA TGTGCCAGCGGGACTAGCGGGATGTACGAGCAGTACTTC.

The chain uses TRBV5-1 and TRBJ2-6; D might be TRBD1 (6 bases). The germline V gene encodes CDR1 SGHRS and CDR2 YFSETQ. The CDR3 length is 16 residues. The V end was cut by 4 bases, the J end by 2 bases, with 13 bases between. CDR3 loop: CASSPDRSTGANVLTF. The CDR3 DNA sequence: TGCGCCAGCAGCCCGGACAGAAGCACTGGGGCCAACGTCCTGACTTTC.

The genes are TRBV27 and TRBJ2-1, with D unclear. Germline assignment: CDR1 MNHEY and CDR2 SMNVEV (reference sequence). V was shortened by 4 bases and J by 7 bases, with 17 bases between the two germline ends. The CDR3 length is 15 residues. Written as DNA, the CDR3 is TGTGCCAGCAGTTACAGACGCGGACCCGGGAATGAGCAGTTCTTC. It codes for CASSYRRGPGNEQFF.

This chain joins TRBV19 and TRBJ1-2, with TRBD1 matching over 8 bases. This CDR3 comprises 15 residues. V lost 7 bases, J lost 7 bases, and 14 bases stayed unmatched. The germline V gene has CDR1 LNHDA and CDR2 SQIVND (reference sequence). CDR3 loop: CASTTIQDRESGYTF. The CDR3 nucleotides are TGTGCCAGTACCACTATACAGGACAGGGAAAGTGGCTACACCTTC.

The chain carries TRBV6-1 and TRBJ2-7; D gene uncertain. V was shortened by 5 bases and J by 6 bases, with 11 bases between the two germline ends. From germline, CDR1 is MNHNS and CDR2 SASEGT. This CDR3 has 12 amino acids. The CDR3 loop reads CASSSALFEQYF. Written as DNA, the CDR3 is TGTGCCAGCAGTTCCGCGCTATTCGAGCAGTACTTC.

This clone showed up just once. V and J are TRBV5-4 and TRBJ1-4; TRBD1 agrees at 7 bases. The CDR3 has 18 amino acids. Trimming cost V 4 bases and J 1 base; bases outside gene matches: 13. CDR1 and CDR2 (germline): SGHNT, YYREEE (reference sequence). The CDR3 region is CASSKSRDSLGTNEKLFF. CDR3 nucleotides: TGTGCCAGCAGCAAATCCCGGGACAGTCTCGGAACTAATGAAAAACTGTTTTTT.

The chain uses TRBV27 and TRBJ2-2; 7 bases agree with TRBD1. There are 16 residues in the CDR3. CDR1 is MNHEY, CDR2 SMNVEV, per germline (reference sequence). With 1 base clipped from V and 1 base from J, the junction kept 3 bases outside the gene matches. The CDR3: CASSLYGDRNTGELFF. As DNA, the CDR3 is TGTGCCAGCAGTTTATACGGGGACAGGAACACCGGGGAGCTGTTTTTT.

The V gene is TRBV30, the J gene TRBJ2-1; 7 bases fit TRBD2. The CDR3 runs to 13 residues. J was trimmed by 10 bases and V by 1 base; bases with no gene match: 7. Per the germline V gene, CDR1 is GTSNPN and CDR2 is SVGIG (reference sequence). The CDR3 DNA reads as TGTGCCTGGAGTGGACAGTTGGGGGGGGAGCAGTTCTTC. Translated, it gives CAWSGQLGGEQFF. Full variable domain (missing parts from reference TRBV30 and TRBJ2-1): SQTIHQWPATLVQPVGSPLSLECTVEGTSNPNLYWYRQAAGRGLQLLFYSVGIGQISSEVPQNLSASRPQDRQFILSSKKLLLSDSGFYLCAWSGQLGGEQFFGPGTRLTVL.

CDR3 bases: TGTGCCAGCAGCCCCCTCGGACTAGAAACCGGGGAGCTGTTTTTT. Amino acid sequence: CASSPLGLETGELFF. The chain has TRBV7-2 and TRBJ2-2; 7 bases line up with TRBD2. The CDR3 covers 15 residues. The germline gives CDR1 SGHTA, CDR2 FQGNSA. With V trimmed by 5 bases and J by 5 bases, 8 bases remained unmatched.

This clone has just one count. This sequence joins TRBV5-1 and TRBJ2-5; 9 nucleotides align to TRBD2. Germline loops: CDR1 SGHRS, CDR2 YFSETQ. CDR3 length equals 16 residues. V shed 0 bases and J 2 bases; nucleotides not matched to a gene: 5. The CDR3 region is CASSLAGSGGQETQYF. CDR3 sequence (DNA): TGCGCCAGCAGCTTGGCCGGTAGCGGGGGTCAAGAGACCCAGTACTTC. The full variable domain, with the rest looked up from reference TRBV5-1 and TRBJ2-5, is KAGVTQTPRYLIKTRGQQVTLSCSPISGHRSVSWYQQTPGQGLQFLFEYFSETQRNKGNFPGRFSGRQFSNSRSEMNVSTLELGDSALYLCASSLAGSGGQETQYFGPGTRLLVL.

In this sample, this clone turned up a few times. DNA of the CDR3: TGTGCCAGCAGCTTGCCCGGAGGTCCCGCTCACGAGCAGTACTTC. Translated, it gives CASSLPGGPAHEQYF. The genes are TRBV5-6 and TRBJ2-7, with TRBD2 as a possible D gene (5 bases). The CDR3 runs to 15 residues. The germline V gene encodes CDR1 SGHDT and CDR2 YYEEEE. Between the trimmed V and J ends, which lost 1 base and 5 bases, there was a span of 16 bases.

J is TRBJ2-2 and V is TRBV19; possibly TRBD2 for D (6 bases). This CDR3 is built from 15 residues. CDR1 and CDR2 (germline): LNHDA, SQIVND (reference sequence). The V end was cut by 2 bases, the J end by 2 bases, with 9 bases between. CDR3 sequence reads: CASSIQGGNTGELFF. CDR3 sequence (DNA): TGTGCCAGTAGTATACAGGGAGGTAACACCGGGGAGCTGTTTTTT.

The chain recombines TRBV27 with TRBJ2-1; D call uncertain. The CDR3 extends over 17 amino acids. Germline CDR1 is MNHEY and CDR2 is SMNVEV (reference sequence). V lost 7 bases to trimming and J lost 0 bases, with 19 bases between them. The CDR3 protein is CASTTRSAAGSYNEQFF. In DNA form, the CDR3 reads TGTGCCAGCACCACCCGGTCAGCAGCAGGCTCCTACAATGAGCAGTTCTTC.

The chain combines TRBV7-9 with TRBJ2-5; D remains unclear. Trimming took off 0 bases at V and 4 bases at J, with 9 bases between the two ends. Germline V gives CDR1 SEHNR, CDR2 FQNEAQ (reference sequence). The CDR3 consists of 14 residues. CDR3 protein: CASSLASRIETQYF. The CDR3 DNA follows: TGTGCCAGCAGCTTAGCATCCAGGATAGAGACCCAGTACTTC.

The V gene is TRBV7-6, the J gene TRBJ1-4; a weak D match, TRBD1 (6 bases). In germline, CDR1 is SGHVS, CDR2 FNYEAQ. This CDR3 comprises 14 residues. Trimming cost V 8 bases and J 5 bases, with 15 bases left between them. The CDR3 sequence is CASRLQGLNEKLFF. The CDR3 nucleotides read TGTGCCAGCCGATTACAGGGATTGAATGAAAAACTGTTTTTT.

The V and J genes are TRBV18 and TRBJ2-7; D is possibly TRBD1 or TRBD2 (5 bases each). V was clipped by 3 bases and J by 4 bases, with 16 bases between them. The CDR3 totals 15 residues. Per germline, CDR1 KGHSH and CDR2 LQKENI. The CDR3 DNA is TGTGCCAGCTCACCCGTGGGCAACAGGAGGTACGAGCAGTACTTC. It yields the protein CASSPVGNRRYEQYF.

The V call is TRBV11-2, the J call TRBJ1-1; TRBD1 might be the D (5 bases). The CDR3 sequence is 13 residues long. With 8 bases removed from V and 0 bases from J, the gap between germline ends came to 10 bases. Germline V gene data show CDR1 as SGHAT and CDR2 as FQNNGV. The CDR3, as DNA: TGTGCCAGCTCCCAAGGGGTGAACACTGAAGCTTTCTTT. Translation: CASSQGVNTEAFF.

This clone was counted a single time. V is TRBV5-1 and J is TRBJ1-5, with D possibly being TRBD1 (5 bases). Germline V gives CDR1 SGHRS, CDR2 YFSETQ. V was cut by 4 bases and J by 0 bases, with 11 bases left in between. The CDR3 runs to 15 residues. The CDR3 is CASSLGGASNQPQHF. CDR3 bases: TGCGCCAGCAGCCTCGGTGGGGCTAGCAATCAGCCCCAGCATTTT.

CDR3 region: CASSLRGPGEQFF. CDR3 DNA sequence: TGTGCCAGCAGCCTGAGAGGACCGGGTGAGCAGTTCTTC. The chain recombines TRBV7-3 with TRBJ2-1, with no clear D. Germline CDR1 SGHTA, CDR2 FQGTGA. V lost 5 bases, J lost 9 bases, and 14 bases lay in between. This CDR3 has 13 amino acids.

V usage is TRBV5-1 and J usage is TRBJ1-5; D gene uncertain. CDR1 is SGHRS, CDR2 YFSETQ, per germline. The CDR3 spans 13 residues. The V end was cut by 0 bases, the J end by 4 bases, with 5 bases between. CDR3 bases: TGCGCCAGCAGCTTGGGCTTAAATCAGCCCCAGCATTTT. Its translation is CASSLGLNQPQHF. Variable domain in full (rest from reference TRBV5-1 and TRBJ1-5): KAGVTQTPRYLIKTRGQQVTLSCSPISGHRSVSWYQQTPGQGLQFLFEYFSETQRNKGNFPGRFSGRQFSNSRSEMNVSTLELGDSALYLCASSLGLNQPQHFGDGTRLSIL.

The chain couples TRBV30 to TRBJ1-1, with no clear D. This CDR3 has 13 amino acids. Between the trimmed V and J ends, which lost 1 base and 0 bases, there was a span of 6 bases. In germline, CDR1 is GTSNPN, CDR2 SVGIG (reference sequence). In nucleotides, the CDR3 is TGTGCCTGGAGTGATGGGGTGAACACTGAAGCTTTCTTT. Encoded protein: CAWSDGVNTEAFF.

V is TRBV6-1 and J is TRBJ1-2, with 7 bases aligning to TRBD1. V trimming: 3 bases; J trimming: 6 bases; junction bases outside the gene matches: 4. This CDR3 region has 13 residues. Germline-derived CDR1 and CDR2 are MNHNS and SASEGT. CDR3 in DNA: TGTGCCAGCAGTGACCAGGGGGTCGATGGCTACACCTTC. Translating it yields CASSDQGVDGYTF.

The chain combines TRBV19 with TRBJ2-4; D might be TRBD1 (5 bases). V lost 5 bases and J lost 8, with 19 bases in between. The CDR3 sequence is 15 residues long. Germline CDR1 LNHDA, CDR2 SQIVND (reference sequence). The CDR3 DNA follows: TGTGCCAGTAGTTCGAAACCAGGGTTTGGGGACATTCAGTACTTC. It encodes CASSSKPGFGDIQYF. The full variable domain, in which reference TRBV19 and TRBJ2-4 provide the parts outside the CDR3, is DGGITQSPKYLFRKEGQNVTLSCEQNLNHDAMYWYRQDPGQGLRLIYYSQIVNDFQKGDIAEGYSVSREKKESFPLTVTSAQKNPTAFYLCASSSKPGFGDIQYFGAGTRLSVL.

About this clone: The junction and the germline gene differ at one end; a read error may be behind it. This chain connects TRBV7-7 to TRBJ2-5; 11 bases are a match to TRBD1. The CDR3 runs 15 residues. Germline CDR1 is SSHAT and CDR2 is FNYEAQ (reference sequence). For the CDR3, the DNA is TGTGCTAGCAGAGCCGGGACAGGGGGTGAGGAGACCCAGTACTTC. This translates into CASRAGTGGEETQYF.

CDR3 sequence reads: CANTPRLSGRVHEQFF. CDR3 DNA sequence: TGTGCCAACACCCCCAGGCTTAGCGGGAGGGTCCATGAGCAGTTCTTC. The rearrangement joins TRBV5-8 to TRBJ2-1; 11 bases line up with TRBD2. The CDR3 has 16 residues. V lost 9 bases, J lost 8 bases, and 16 bases stayed unmatched. Germline V gene data show CDR1 as SGHTS and CDR2 as YDEGEE.

Only one count was recorded for this clone. The chain is built from TRBV29-1 and TRBJ2-5; 7 nucleotides match TRBD2. Germline V gene lookup returns CDR1 SQVTM and CDR2 ANQGSEA. V lost 3 bases to trimming and J lost 1 base; unmatched junction nucleotides: 11. The CDR3 has 16 amino acids. The DNA for the CDR3 is TGCAGCGTTGACCCCCCTAGCGGAGGGGCCCAAGAGACCCAGTACTTC. It is translated as CSVDPPSGGAQETQYF. Supplemented by reference TRBV29-1 and TRBJ2-5, the full variable domain reads SAVISQKPSRDICQRGTSLTIQCQVDSQVTMMFWYRQQPGQSLTLIATANQGSEATYESGFVIDKFPISRPNLTFSTLTVSNMSPEDSSIYLCSVDPPSGGAQETQYFGPGTRLLVL.